This TCR beta chain was captured in a study of shared clonotypes between healthy human individuals. Regarding the study as a whole: Generally, estimated richness proved larger in naive subsets than it did in memory subsets.

The CDR3 has 10 residues. The V and J ends lost 3 bases and 4 bases respectively, with 1 base between them. Germline-derived CDR1 and CDR2 are GTSNPN and SVGIG (reference sequence). The assay was immunoSEQ multiplex PCR, and TCRdb's table has in-frame clones only and misses some. The sample shows roughly 1,500,000 clones, roughly 98.5% of them seen only once. Turning to this clone: Its antigen is not known. The identical CDR3 is also encoded by other nucleotide sequences in the sample.

This TCR came from a man younger than 40 in good health. The sample taken for sequencing was naive CD4+ T cells sorted from blood. As to subset: CD45RA+ positively selected. The chain uses TRBV30 and TRBJ1-3; unclear D gene. CDR3 sequence reads: CAWSGNTIYF. CDR3 sequence (DNA): TGTGCCTGGAGCGGAAACACCATATATTTT. Complete variable domain (other parts from reference TRBV30 and TRBJ1-3): SQTIHQWPATLVQPVGSPLSLECTVEGTSNPNLYWYRQAAGRGLQLLFYSVGIGQISSEVPQNLSASRPQDRQFILSSKKLLLSDSGFYLCAWSGNTIYFGEGSWLTVV.